The entry that follows covers one T cell receptor beta chain sequence. Its antigen is undetermined. This record comes from a study of OX40 agonist ivuxolimab in advanced cancers. Overall study context: Among those enrolled, mean age was 60 years (range roughly 20 to 80) and about 79% were male. Prior checkpoint blockade (anti-PD-1, anti-PD-L1 or anti-CTLA-4) was permitted; about 40% had it.

Broader study findings: Expanded peripheral T cell antigen specificity was not determined.

Germline V gene lookup returns CDR1 MDHEN and CDR2 SYDVKM. The CDR3 sequence is 16 residues long. Trimming cost V 4 bases and J 4 bases; bases outside gene matches: 8. Sequenced by immunoSEQ multiplex PCR; TCRdb stores in-frame clones only, minus some. The top ten clones hold under 25% of a sample with about 35,000 clones, roughly 90% of them seen once. The clonotype comes from an adult with an advanced solid tumor such as melanoma, head and neck, liver or kidney cancer. Sequencing used CD4+ or CD8+ T cells sorted from blood, obtained in a trial of the OX40 agonist ivuxolimab. The chain carries TRBV28 and TRBJ1-5, with 9 nucleotides matching TRBD1. CDR3 protein: CASSSSRTGVNQPQHF. In DNA, the CDR3 is TGTGCCAGCAGTTCCTCCCGGACAGGGGTTAATCAGCCCCAGCATTTT.